Each of the 17 T cell receptor beta chains below was sequenced from the same sample in a study of human T cells and chemical hapten exposure. The template was total RNA from unfractionated whole blood. Individual cDNA molecules had unique molecular identifiers attached to them by the library. Via MiXCR, TCRdb re-called the reads, giving one row per CDR3 protein. The sample carries 95,000 to 150,000 distinct CDR3 sequences, over 7% recorded once. Specimen: whole blood. The receptors here all came from a human donor in good health. Some clones in this sample may be carry-over from other donors' samples.

This clonotype has more than one count but fewer than ten. V and J are TRBV29-1 and TRBJ2-1; TRBD1 agrees at 7 bases. V lost 4 bases, J lost 9 bases, and 9 bases stayed unmatched. This CDR3 contains 13 residues. Germline CDR1 reads SQVTM; CDR2 reads ANQGSEA. CDR3 in DNA: TGCAGCGTTGCAAACAGGGGACCGAGTGAGCAGTTCTTC. Protein sequence: CSVANRGPSEQFF.

V is TRBV7-8 and J is TRBJ2-7; D might be TRBD2 (5 bases). V lost 5 bases and J lost 7, with 18 bases in between. The germline CDR1 and CDR2 sequences are SGHVS and FQNEAQ. CDR3 length: 14 residues. CDR3 DNA: TGTGCCAGCAGCAACGACTCAGCGGAAAAAGAGCAGTACTTC. This codes for CASSNDSAEKEQYF. Drawing the rest from reference TRBV7-8 and TRBJ2-7, the complete variable domain is GAGVSQSPRYKVAKRGQDVALRCDPISGHVSLFWYQQALGQGPEFLTYFQNEAQLDKSGLPSDRFFAERPEGSVSTLKIQRTQQEDSAVYLCASSNDSAEKEQYFGPGTRLTVT.

This clonotype was seen at least ten times. V is TRBV4-3 and J is TRBJ1-1; D uncertain. This CDR3 region has 14 residues. Trimming stripped 0 bases from V and 5 bases from J, with 10 bases between. Germline V CDR1 and CDR2: LGHNA, YSLEER. The chain's CDR3 is CASSQEEGRTEAFF. The DNA for the CDR3 is TGCGCCAGCAGCCAAGAGGAAGGGAGGACTGAAGCTTTCTTT.

This clonotype was counted between two and nine times. This sequence joins TRBV9 and TRBJ2-7; 8 bases fit TRBD2. This CDR3 contains 14 residues. Per the germline V gene, CDR1 is SGDLS and CDR2 is YYNGEE. The J segment lost 0 bases and the V segment lost 3 bases, leaving 2 bases of the junction unmatched. CDR3 nucleotide sequence: TGTGCCAGCAGCGAGGGGACTAGCTCCTACGAGCAGTACTTC. Translating gives CASSEGTSSYEQYF.

This clonotype appeared many times. This chain uses TRBV28 with TRBJ2-3; TRBD1 aligns across 9 bases. The CDR3 totals 15 residues. The germline gives CDR1 MDHEN, CDR2 SYDVKM. J lost 5 bases, V lost 3 bases, and 6 bases had no gene match. CDR3 residues: CASSLGDRVRDTQYF. The CDR3 DNA reads TGTGCCAGCAGTTTGGGGGACAGGGTGAGAGATACGCAGTATTTT.

The CDR3: CSARDLRGLDSYEQYF. For the CDR3, the DNA is TGCAGTGCTAGAGATCTCAGGGGGCTCGATTCCTACGAGCAGTACTTC. The chain links TRBV20-1 to TRBJ2-7, with 8 bases matching TRBD1. Germline V CDR1 and CDR2: DFQATT, SNEGSKA (reference sequence). The CDR3 runs 16 residues. V was pared by 0 bases and J by 1 base, with 8 bases of the junction left unmatched.

This clonotype was found a few times. V gene TRBV7-9 combines with J gene TRBJ2-4; D is uncertain. The CDR3 totals 16 residues. Trimming took 5 bases from V and 1 from J, leaving 15 bases between them. In germline, CDR1 is SEHNR, CDR2 FQNEAQ (reference sequence). The CDR3 sequence is CASSPDPSSAKNIQYF. The CDR3 region has the DNA TGTGCCAGCAGCCCTGACCCTTCGAGCGCCAAAAACATTCAGTACTTC.

J is TRBJ1-1 and V is TRBV5-1; D unresolved. Germline values: CDR1 SGHRS, CDR2 YFSETQ. This CDR3 has 13 residues. V gave up 0 bases and J gave up 4 bases, with 7 bases separating them. This CDR3 is CASSLEVSTEAFF. DNA for the CDR3: TGCGCCAGCAGCTTGGAGGTTTCCACTGAAGCTTTCTTT.

This clonotype was seen ten or more times. This chain uses TRBV29-1 with TRBJ2-3; D remains ambiguous. CDR1 is SQVTM and CDR2 is ANQGSEA in the germline V gene. The CDR3 totals 13 residues. V lost 7 bases, J lost 0 bases, and 11 bases lay in between. The CDR3 sequence: CSGKQFSTDTQYF. As DNA, the CDR3 is TGCAGCGGGAAGCAATTTAGCACAGATACGCAGTATTTT.

This clonotype was seen at least ten times. This sequence joins TRBV7-3 and TRBJ1-1; TRBD1 agrees at 12 bases. This CDR3 spans 19 amino acids. CDR1 and CDR2 (germline): SGHTA, FQGTGA. V shed 3 bases, J shed 0 bases, and the junction held 11 bases outside the gene matches. The CDR3 region is CASSFRDRGLGGMNTEAFF. In DNA form, the CDR3 reads TGTGCCAGCAGCTTCCGGGACAGGGGGCTCGGGGGAATGAACACTGAAGCTTTCTTT.

This clonotype came up a few times. The chain employs TRBV7-6 and TRBJ1-1, with TRBD1 matching 7 bases. The CDR3 totals 17 residues. Trimming at V came to 1 base and at J to 0 bases, leaving 8 bases not matched to a gene. Germline loops: CDR1 SGHVS, CDR2 FNYEAQ. The CDR3 DNA sequence: TGTGCCAGCAGCTTAGGGGTCAGACAGGGCATGAACACTGAAGCTTTCTTT. Translating gives CASSLGVRQGMNTEAFF.

This clonotype was detected only a few times. The rearrangement links TRBV5-1 to TRBJ2-3, with a tentative D call TRBD2 (5 bases). The CDR3 covers 13 residues. Germline CDR1 and CDR2: SGHRS and YFSETQ. V lost 7 bases and J 0 bases, leaving 9 bases between the germline ends. Here the CDR3 DNA reads TGCGCCAGCGAGGACTCTAGCACAGATACGCAGTATTTT. Its protein is CASEDSSTDTQYF.

The chain uses TRBV27 and TRBJ2-1, with TRBD2 matching 9 bases. The V gene's germline CDR1 is MNHEY and CDR2 SMNVEV (reference sequence). Losses at the gene ends were 3 bases for V and 4 bases for J; bases not matched to a gene: 7. CDR3 length: 16 residues. CDR3 sequence: CASSFQPSGAYNEQFF. Here the CDR3 DNA reads TGTGCCAGCAGTTTTCAGCCTAGCGGGGCTTACAATGAGCAGTTCTTC.

This clonotype came up many times. The chain uses TRBV27 and TRBJ2-1; D is unclear. Trimming shortened V by 2 bases and J by 4 bases, and 18 bases separated the two germline ends. The CDR3 has 17 residues. Germline CDR1 reads MNHEY; CDR2 reads SMNVEV (reference sequence). The CDR3 sequence is CASSLRPLTHPYNEQFF. The CDR3 DNA reads TGTGCCAGCAGTTTACGTCCCCTAACCCACCCGTACAATGAGCAGTTCTTC.

V usage is TRBV6-6 and J usage is TRBJ2-1, with a tentative D call TRBD2 (6 bases). Germline V CDR1 and CDR2: MNHNY, SVGAGI (reference sequence). The CDR3 loop spans 15 amino acids. Trimming cost V 6 bases and J 6 bases, with 18 bases left between them. The CDR3 here is CASSRTTAESNEQFF. CDR3 coding DNA: TGTGCCAGCAGCCGGACTACCGCCGAAAGCAATGAGCAGTTCTTC.

This clonotype occurred many times. The chain carries TRBV6-6 and TRBJ1-2; D remains ambiguous. The CDR3 spans 15 residues. The V and J ends lost 2 bases and 2 bases respectively, with 12 bases between them. CDR1 and CDR2 from the germline V gene are MNHNY and SVGAGI (reference sequence). CDR3 bases: TGTGCCAGCAGTTACACCCTGACGCAGAACTATGGCTACACCTTC. This encodes CASSYTLTQNYGYTF.

This clonotype was recorded at least ten times. The V and J genes are TRBV6-4 and TRBJ1-6; D call uncertain. The germline V gene encodes CDR1 MRHNA and CDR2 SNTAGT. The CDR3 runs to 13 residues. V gave up 0 bases and J gave up 7 bases, with 4 bases separating them. Here the CDR3 reads CASSDSGNSPLHF. Here the CDR3 DNA reads TGTGCCAGCAGTGACTCGGGGAATTCACCCCTCCACTTT.